Listed below are T cell receptor beta chains from one sample, sequenced in a study of blood T cell repertoires in COVID-19. Data came from immunoSEQ multiplex PCR; TCRdb stores just in-frame clones and leaves some out. The table lists fewer than 300,000 clones, 80% to 90% of them singletons. Sequenced input: PBMCs or T cells enriched from blood (not recorded which). These receptors were taken from a woman between 25 and 40 years old who had recovered from COVID-19. Each CDR3 is given with its conserved first and last residue. A D gene is named only where the DNA matches it firmly. Clone size is shown for a subset of rows, as once, few, many or a class of expanded clone.

J gene | D gene | clone size | V gene | CDR3 DNA | CDR3 protein
TRBJ2-7 | TRBD1 | . | TRBV7-7 | TGTGCCAGCAGCCCAGGGACAGGGGCTCGGGACGAGCAGTACTTC | CASSPGTGARDEQYF
TRBJ2-1 | TRBD2 | . | TRBV5-1 | TGCGCCAGCAGCCTACGGGGACTAGCGGGGGACGAGCAGTTCTTC | CASSLRGLAGDEQFF
TRBJ1-2 | . | . | TRBV6-5 | TGTGCCAGCAGCCAAATATCTTCAGGGGCCTATGGCTACACCTTC | CASSQISSGAYGYTF
TRBJ2-1 | TRBD2 | once | TRBV27 | TGTGCCAGCAGTTTCCGCCAACAAATTAGCGGGGGGGCCTACAATGAGCAGTTCTTC | CASSFRQQISGGAYNEQFF
TRBJ2-7 | . | . | TRBV6-1 | TGTGCCAGCAGTGACAGGGACGAGCAGTACTTC | CASSDRDEQYF
TRBJ1-5 | . | . | TRBV5-5 | TGTGCCAGCAGCTTGGGATCGACGGGAAATCAGCCCCAGCATTTT | CASSLGSTGNQPQHF
TRBJ2-1 | . | once | TRBV5-8 | TGTGCCAGCACGCCCAAAGCGCACTCCTACAATGAGCAGTTCTTC | CASTPKAHSYNEQFF
TRBJ1-5 | . | . | TRBV18 | TGTGCCAGCTCCTCGCGGGGCGCGGATAGCAATCAGCCCCAGCATTTT | CASSSRGADSNQPQHF
TRBJ2-2 | . | . | TRBV5-1 | TGCGCCAGCAGCTCCGGTCATTCTGTAACCGGGGAGCTGTTTTTT | CASSSGHSVTGELFF
TRBJ2-7 | . | . | TRBV20-1 | TGCAGTGCTAGTACTTCCAGCGGGCCTGAGCAGTACTTC | CSASTSSGPEQYF
TRBJ2-1 | . | . | TRBV29-1 | TGCAGCGTTGTTCGGGACACGGACAATGAGCAGTTCTTC | CSVVRDTDNEQFF
TRBJ2-1 | TRBD1 | . | TRBV14 | TGTGCCAGCAGCCGGGACAGGGGCACCTACAATGAGCAGTTCTTC | CASSRDRGTYNEQFF
TRBJ1-6 | . | once | TRBV27 | TGTGCCAGCAGTTTATATCGGGGGGCCAATAATTCACCCCTCCACTTT | CASSLYRGANNSPLHF
TRBJ1-5 | . | . | TRBV28 | TGTGCCAGCAGTCCAGGGAGGGCCAGCAATCAGCCCCAGCATTTT | CASSPGRASNQPQHF
TRBJ1-2 | . | . | TRBV15 | TGTGCCACCGGGCAGGACATAGCTAACTATGGCTACACCTTC | CATGQDIANYGYTF
TRBJ1-2 | . | . | TRBV28 | TGTGCCAGCAGCTCGGACAGCTCCTATGGCTACACCTTC | CASSSDSSYGYTF
TRBJ1-2 | . | . | TRBV30 | TGTGCCTGGAGTCCAATCCCCTCTTCAGCGGGCGGCTACACCTTC | CAWSPIPSSAGGYTF
TRBJ2-3 | TRBD2 | . | TRBV7-6 | TGTGCCAGCAGCGCAACAGTACTAGCGGGGGAGACAGATACGCAGTATTTT | CASSATVLAGETDTQYF
TRBJ2-3 | . | . | TRBV6-6 | TGTGCCAGCAGTTACTCCGGGACACCTGGGACAGATACGCAGTATTTT | CASSYSGTPGTDTQYF
TRBJ2-7 | . | . | TRBV19 | TGTGCCAGTAGTCCCGACGGAGCCGTCTACGAGCAGTACTTC | CASSPDGAVYEQYF
TRBJ2-1 | . | . | TRBV30 | TGTGCCTGGAGTCGAGGGCGGTTGAGCTCCTACAATGAGCAGTTCTTC | CAWSRGRLSSYNEQFF